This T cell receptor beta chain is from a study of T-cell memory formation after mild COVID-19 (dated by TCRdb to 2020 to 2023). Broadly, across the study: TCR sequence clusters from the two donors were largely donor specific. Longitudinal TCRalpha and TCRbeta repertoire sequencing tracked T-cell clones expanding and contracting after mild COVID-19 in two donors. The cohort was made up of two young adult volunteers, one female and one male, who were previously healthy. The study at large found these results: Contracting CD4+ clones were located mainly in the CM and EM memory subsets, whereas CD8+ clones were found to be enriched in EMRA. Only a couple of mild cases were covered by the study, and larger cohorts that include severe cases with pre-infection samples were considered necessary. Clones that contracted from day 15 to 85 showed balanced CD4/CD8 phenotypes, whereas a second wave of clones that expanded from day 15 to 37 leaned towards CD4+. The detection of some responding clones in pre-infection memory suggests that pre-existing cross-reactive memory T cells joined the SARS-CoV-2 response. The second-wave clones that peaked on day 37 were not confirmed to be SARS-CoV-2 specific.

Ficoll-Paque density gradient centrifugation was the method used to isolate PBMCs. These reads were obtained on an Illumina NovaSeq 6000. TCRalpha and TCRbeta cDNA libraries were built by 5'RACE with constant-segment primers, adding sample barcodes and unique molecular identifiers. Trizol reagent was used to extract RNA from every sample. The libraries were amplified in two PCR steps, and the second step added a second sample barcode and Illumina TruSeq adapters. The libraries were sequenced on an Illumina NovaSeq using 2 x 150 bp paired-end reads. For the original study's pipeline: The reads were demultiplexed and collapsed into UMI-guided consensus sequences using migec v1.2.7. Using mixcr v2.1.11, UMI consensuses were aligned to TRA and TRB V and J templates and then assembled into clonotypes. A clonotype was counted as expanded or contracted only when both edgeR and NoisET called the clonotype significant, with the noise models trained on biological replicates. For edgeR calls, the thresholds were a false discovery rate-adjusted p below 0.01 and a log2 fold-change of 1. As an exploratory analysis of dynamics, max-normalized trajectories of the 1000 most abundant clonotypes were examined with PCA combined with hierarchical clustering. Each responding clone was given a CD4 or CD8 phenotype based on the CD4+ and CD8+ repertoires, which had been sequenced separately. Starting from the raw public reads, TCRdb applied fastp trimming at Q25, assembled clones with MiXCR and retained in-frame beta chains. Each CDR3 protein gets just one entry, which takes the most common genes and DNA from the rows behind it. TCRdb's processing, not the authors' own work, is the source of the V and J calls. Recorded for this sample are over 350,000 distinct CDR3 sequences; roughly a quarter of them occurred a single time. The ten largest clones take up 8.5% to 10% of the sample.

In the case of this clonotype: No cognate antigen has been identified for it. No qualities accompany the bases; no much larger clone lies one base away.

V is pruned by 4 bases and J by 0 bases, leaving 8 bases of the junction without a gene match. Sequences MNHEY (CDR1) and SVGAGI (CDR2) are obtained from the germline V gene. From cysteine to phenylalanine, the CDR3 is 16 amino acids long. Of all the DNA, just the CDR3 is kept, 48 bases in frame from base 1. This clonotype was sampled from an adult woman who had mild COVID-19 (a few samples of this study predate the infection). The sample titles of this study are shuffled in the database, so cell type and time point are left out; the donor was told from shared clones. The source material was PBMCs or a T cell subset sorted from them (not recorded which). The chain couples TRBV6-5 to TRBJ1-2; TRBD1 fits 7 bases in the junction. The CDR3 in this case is CASSSSGQDSNYGYTF. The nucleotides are TGTGCCAGCAGTTCGTCAGGACAGGATTCTAACTATGGCTACACCTTC.